Each of the 10 T cell receptor beta chains below was sequenced from the same sample in a study of regulatory T cells in long-lasting Graves disease. CDR3 regions were amplified by Arm-PCR using iRepertoire HTBI primers to build TCR beta libraries. Each CDR3 protein gets one entry after TCRdb re-called the multiplex PCR reads with MiXCR. The sample contains 350,000 to 550,000 distinct CDR3 sequences, 16% of which appear only once. Sample time point: newly diagnosed GD, antithyroid drugs for less than 3 months. PBMCs provided the RNA from which the TCR library was made. The same specimen was also included in a second study, on T cells in Graves' hyperthyroidism and ophthalmopathy.

The sequenced sample was peripheral blood mononuclear cells (PBMCs), obtained at new diagnosis, from a patient treated with antithyroid drugs. These receptors originate from a woman aged 18-30 years with Graves disease.

Worth noting for this clonotype: This could be a read error, since a much larger clone is one nucleotide away. The chain employs TRBV27 and TRBJ2-3; D unclear. The better agreement between TRBJ2-1 and the DNA end casts doubt on the J call. From germline, CDR1 is MNHEY and CDR2 SMNVEV (reference sequence). The CDR3 loop spans 15 amino acids. CDR3 residues: CASTPLREGFLEQFF. The CDR3 DNA reads as TGTGCCAGCACCCCCCTGCGCGAAGGGTTCCTAGAGCAGTTCTTC.

The rearrangement uses TRBV19 and TRBJ2-6; TRBD1 matches 7 bases. In germline, CDR1 is LNHDA, CDR2 SQIVND (reference sequence). The length of the CDR3 is 17 residues. The V gene end was trimmed by 7 bases and the J gene end by 0 bases; junction bases not matched to a gene: 9. CDR3 residues: CASTDRFRSSGANVLTF. DNA for the CDR3: TGTGCCAGTACGGACAGGTTTAGATCCTCTGGGGCCAACGTCCTGACTTTC.

This clonotype was counted many times. The chain carries TRBV5-1 and TRBJ2-3; a weak D match, TRBD1 (6 bases). From germline, CDR1 is SGHRS and CDR2 YFSETQ. V lost 3 bases, J lost 10 bases, and 12 bases lay in between. The length of the CDR3 is 12 residues. CDR3 in DNA: TGCGCCAGCAGCTCCACAGGGAACTCGCAGTATTTT. Amino acids: CASSSTGNSQYF.

In its sample, this clonotype was seen many times. This rearrangement joins TRBV7-9 to TRBJ2-1, with 11 bases fitting TRBD2. Losses at the gene ends were 6 bases for V and 2 bases for J; bases not matched to a gene: 3. The germline V gene encodes CDR1 SEHNR and CDR2 FQNEAQ (reference sequence). The CDR3 length is 15 residues. The chain's CDR3 is CASRTLAGAYNEQFF. As DNA, the CDR3 is TGTGCCAGCAGGACACTAGCGGGAGCCTACAATGAGCAGTTCTTC.

Here the CDR3 reads CASSLWSDGGELFF. The DNA of the CDR3 is TGTGCCAGCAGTTTATGGTCCGACGGCGGGGAGCTGTTTTTT. This rearrangement joins TRBV27 to TRBJ2-2; D ambiguous. V dropped 1 base and J dropped 7 bases, with 10 bases sitting between them. The CDR3 runs 14 residues. Germline-derived CDR1 and CDR2 are MNHEY and SMNVEV (reference sequence).

This clonotype appeared once. J is TRBJ2-5 and V is TRBV2; 11 bases match TRBD2. CDR1 and CDR2 (germline): SNHLY, FYNNEI. The CDR3 is 19 residues long. Trimming at V came to 1 base and at J to 4 bases, leaving 14 bases not matched to a gene. The CDR3 protein is CASSEERMVAGGPGETQYF. Here the CDR3 DNA reads TGTGCCAGCAGTGAAGAGAGGATGGTAGCGGGAGGGCCGGGAGAGACCCAGTACTTC.

This clonotype was detected only a few times. The chain is built from TRBV20-1 and TRBJ2-1; the D gene is possibly TRBD2 (6 bases). CDR1 and CDR2 (germline): DFQATT, SNEGSKA (reference sequence). V was clipped by 3 bases and J by 1 base, with 16 bases between them. The CDR3 is 16 residues long. The CDR3 region has the DNA TGCAGTGCTAGCCCCGTCGGGAGTAAGTCCTACAATGAGCAGTTCTTC. It codes for CSASPVGSKSYNEQFF.

This clonotype occurred many times. The chain couples TRBV7-2 to TRBJ2-5; D is unresolved. CDR1 is SGHTA and CDR2 is FQGNSA in the germline V gene. Trimming cost V 4 bases and J 7 bases, with 16 bases left between them. There are 14 residues in the CDR3. DNA for the CDR3: TGTGCCAGCAGCTCCCCCAACGAGATCGGGACCCAGTACTTC. Amino acid sequence: CASSSPNEIGTQYF.

This clonotype was detected many times. The CDR3: CASSPGLERDTQYF. The CDR3 nucleotides are TGTGCCAGCAGTCCCGGACTAGAGAGAGATACGCAGTATTTT. The chain carries TRBV6-1 and TRBJ2-3; the match to TRBD2 covers 7 bases. This CDR3 region has 14 residues. The V gene's germline CDR1 is MNHNS and CDR2 SASEGT. After removal of 5 bases from V and 5 bases from J, the junction contained 7 bases not matched to a gene.

This chain connects TRBV6-1 to TRBJ2-5, with 8 bases lining up with TRBD2. The CDR3 has 13 residues. V dropped 11 bases and J dropped 4; count of bases not matched to a gene: 9. The germline CDR1 and CDR2 sequences are MNHNS and SASEGT. The CDR3 here is CAGRAGVVETQYF. The CDR3 DNA follows: TGTGCCGGCCGAGCGGGAGTTGTAGAGACCCAGTACTTC.